These 15 T cell receptor beta chains originate from one sample sequenced in a study of CD8 T cells in ankylosing spondylitis. From the 5' RACE reads, TCRdb called clonotypes with MiXCR, one entry per CDR3 protein. The sample carries approximately 40,000 distinct CDR3 sequences, around 6.2% recorded once. Sequenced material: blood, either unsorted or a sorted T cell fraction (not recorded which). The receptors shown here come from a male donor with ankylosing spondylitis or in good health (not recorded which).

This clonotype has ten or more counts. The chain is built from TRBV12-3 or TRBV12-4 and TRBJ1-5; D may be TRBD1 (5 bases). The CDR3 is 16 amino acids. Trimming took off 6 bases at V and 0 bases at J, with 15 bases between the two ends. In DNA, the CDR3 is TGTGCCAGCAGGGGGCATGGGGGAGATAGCAATCAGCCCCAGCATTTT. The encoded protein is CASRGHGGDSNQPQHF.

This clonotype appeared many times. The rearrangement joins TRBV29-1 to TRBJ2-7, with 10 positions matching TRBD2. The V and J ends lost 5 bases and 10 bases, in that order; junction bases with no gene match: 5. Germline V CDR1 and CDR2: SQVTM, ANQGSEA. The CDR3 extends over 11 amino acids. The CDR3 region is CSVRLAGVQYF. The CDR3 nucleotides read TGCAGCGTTCGGCTAGCGGGAGTCCAGTACTTC.

This clonotype occurred many times. J is TRBJ1-1 and V is TRBV5-1, with D unresolved. The V and J ends lost 4 bases and 4 bases respectively, with 14 bases between them. The CDR3 sequence is 14 residues long. Germline CDR1 SGHRS, CDR2 YFSETQ. DNA of the CDR3: TGCGCCAGCAGCCGCGGACCTCTGGGCACTGAAGCTTTCTTT. Its protein product is CASSRGPLGTEAFF.

This clonotype was seen ten or more times. The chain is built from TRBV3-1 and TRBJ1-1; possible D gene TRBD1, 5 bases. V lost 2 bases and J lost 1, with 8 bases in between. The CDR3 sequence is 14 residues long. Germline CDR1 reads LGHDT; CDR2 reads YNNKEL (reference sequence). CDR3 bases: TGTGCCAGCAGCCAAAGGAGGGGGAACACTGAAGCTTTCTTT. This gives the protein CASSQRRGNTEAFF.

This clonotype was recorded many times. V gene TRBV5-1 combines with J gene TRBJ2-2, with 7 bases matching TRBD1. V lost 0 bases to trimming and J lost 5 bases; unmatched junction nucleotides: 4. Looked up from germline, CDR1 is SGHRS and CDR2 is YFSETQ. The CDR3 is 15 amino acids. DNA of the CDR3: TGCGCCAGCAGCTTGGCGGACAGGCCTACCGGGGAGCTGTTTTTT. Translated, it gives CASSLADRPTGELFF.

By share of the sample, this clonotype is medium-sized. The rearrangement links TRBV5-6 to TRBJ2-2, with 10 bases aligning to TRBD1. Germline V gene data show CDR1 as SGHDT and CDR2 as YYEEEE. V shed 0 bases, J shed 5 bases, and the junction held 4 bases outside the gene matches. The CDR3 covers 16 residues. The CDR3 loop reads CASSLEGTGDTGELFF. The DNA of the CDR3 is TGTGCCAGCAGCTTGGAAGGGACAGGGGATACCGGGGAGCTGTTTTTT.

This clonotype was picked up many times. The V gene is TRBV6-1, the J gene TRBJ2-5, with a weak D call TRBD2 (6 bases). Germline CDR1 is MNHNS and CDR2 is SASEGT. V was trimmed by 7 bases and J by 3 bases, leaving 24 bases between them. There are 17 residues in the CDR3. In DNA, the CDR3 is TGTGCCAGCAAGCCCCGAGGCATCGGTGGGGGGAAAGAGACCCAGTACTTC. This codes for CASKPRGIGGGKETQYF.

This clonotype appeared many times. CDR3 coding DNA: TGTGCCAGCAGTTACTCGATAATCGAGGGAGGAGGCTCACCCCTCCACTTT. It codes for CASSYSIIEGGGSPLHF. This chain connects TRBV6-5 to TRBJ1-6; D ambiguous. CDR1 MNHEY and CDR2 SVGAGI come from the germline V gene. V was cut by 0 bases and J by 10 bases, with 19 bases left in between. This CDR3 contains 17 residues.

Many counts were recorded for this clonotype. The CDR3 loop is CSARLQATGANVLTF. In DNA form, the CDR3 reads TGCAGCGCCCGTCTTCAGGCAACTGGGGCCAACGTCCTGACTTTC. This chain links TRBV29-1 with TRBJ2-6, with no clear D. V lost 7 bases and J 2 bases, leaving 15 bases between the germline ends. Germline CDR1 is SQVTM and CDR2 is ANQGSEA. CDR3 length equals 15 residues.

This clonotype was seen ten or more times. The chain uses TRBV11-3 and TRBJ2-7; 8 bases fit TRBD1. The CDR3 consists of 14 residues. V gave up 1 base and J gave up 3 bases; unmatched junction bases: 2. CDR1 and CDR2 (germline): SGHNT, YENEEA. This CDR3 is CASSLGGQDYEQYF. CDR3 nucleotides: TGTGCCAGCAGCTTAGGGGGACAGGACTACGAGCAGTACTTC.

This clonotype came up many times. This sequence joins TRBV20-1 and TRBJ2-3, with 7 bases aligning to TRBD1. This CDR3 region has 11 residues. Germline V gene sequence: CDR1 DFQATT, CDR2 SNEGSKA (reference sequence). Trimming took 5 bases from V and 8 from J; bases not matched to a gene: 4. The CDR3 loop reads CSASQGSTQYF. The CDR3 DNA reads as TGCAGTGCTTCACAGGGGAGTACGCAGTATTTT.

This clonotype occurred many times. The chain is built from TRBV6-2 or TRBV6-3 and TRBJ2-1; 7 nucleotides line up with TRBD2. CDR3 size: 16 residues. From germline, CDR1 is MNHEY and CDR2 SVGEGT. Trimming cost V 6 bases and J 4 bases; bases outside gene matches: 12. CDR3 amino acids: CASRGLGGKSYNEQFF. The CDR3 nucleotides are TGTGCCAGCAGGGGCCTGGGGGGGAAGTCATACAATGAGCAGTTCTTC.

Ten or more counts support this clonotype. The rearrangement joins TRBV11-2 to TRBJ1-1; 7 bases are shared with TRBD1. Looked up from germline, CDR1 is SGHAT and CDR2 is FQNNGV. Losses at the gene ends were 4 bases for V and 0 bases for J; bases not matched to a gene: 8. CDR3 length equals 16 residues. The CDR3 sequence is CASSSPMGQLNTEAFF. CDR3 sequence (DNA): TGTGCCAGCAGCTCGCCGATGGGACAGCTGAACACTGAAGCTTTCTTT.

The table lists this clonotype with many counts. V gene TRBV5-1 combines with J gene TRBJ2-1, with TRBD1 identical over 8 bases. Trimming at V came to 3 bases and at J to 2 bases, leaving 1 base not matched to a gene. The CDR3 is 14 amino acids. CDR1 is SGHRS, CDR2 YFSETQ, per germline. The CDR3 sequence is CASSWGQAYNEQFF. Written as DNA, the CDR3 is TGCGCCAGCAGCTGGGGACAGGCCTACAATGAGCAGTTCTTC.

This clonotype has ten or more counts. The V call is TRBV24-1, the J call TRBJ1-2, with 9 nucleotides matching TRBD1. Germline V gives CDR1 KGHDR, CDR2 SFDVKD. The CDR3 totals 15 residues. The trim removed 3 bases at V and 2 bases at J, leaving 3 bases unmatched. The CDR3 protein is CATSDETGGNYGYTF. CDR3 nucleotides: TGTGCCACCAGTGATGAGACAGGGGGGAACTATGGCTACACCTTC.